Below are 23 T cell receptor beta chains sequenced from a single sample in a study of cytotoxic CD8 clonotypes in ibrutinib-treated CLL. Method: immunoSEQ multiplex PCR; TCRdb's copy keeps in-frame clones and lacks some. This sample has more than 110,000 clones, with about 76% found just once. The sample was PBMCs, taken after 24 months of ibrutinib treatment. Receptor source: a human donor with chronic lymphocytic leukemia.

The chain uses TRBV5-1 and TRBJ2-7; D is uncertain. V was pared by 1 base and J by 0 bases, with 8 bases between. Germline V gene sequence: CDR1 SGHRS, CDR2 YFSETQ. The CDR3 loop spans 14 amino acids. The CDR3 region is CASSLMGSSYEQYF. The CDR3 nucleotides are TGCGCCAGCAGCTTGATGGGGTCCTCCTACGAGCAGTACTTC.

This rearrangement joins TRBV5-1 to TRBJ2-3; the D call may be TRBD1 or TRBD2 (5 bases each). Trimming took off 1 base at V and 5 bases at J, with 14 bases between the two ends. CDR3 length equals 15 residues. The V gene's germline CDR1 is SGHRS and CDR2 YFSETQ. The CDR3 nucleotides read TGCGCCAGCAGCTTGCTGGGGGTTGGAGAAGATACGCAGTATTTT. This codes for CASSLLGVGEDTQYF.

The genes are TRBV6-7 and TRBJ1-5, with D possibly matching TRBD1 (5 bases). TRBV6-7 is an ORF for which the function is uncertain. Trimming stripped 6 bases from V and 5 bases from J, with 26 bases between. The CDR3 has 18 residues. CDR3 bases: TGTGCCAGCAGCCCCAGGGAGTTGGGTTGGCCGCGAGATCAGCCCCAGCATTTT. It codes for CASSPRELGWPRDQPQHF.

This clone was detected only a few times. This chain uses TRBV18 with TRBJ1-5; a weak D match, TRBD1 (5 bases). Trimming removed 6 bases from V and 1 base from J, with 16 bases in between. The CDR3 consists of 16 residues. CDR1 is KGHSH, CDR2 LQKENI, per germline. The CDR3 DNA sequence: TGTGCCAGCTCTCTTGGGGCCCCGGGCAGCAATCAGCCCCAGCATTTT. Translated, it gives CASSLGAPGSNQPQHF.

The chain is built from TRBV5-6 and TRBJ1-6; the D is unclear. Germline CDR1 SGHDT, CDR2 YYEEEE. The CDR3 has 13 residues. V lost 6 bases, J lost 8 bases, and 12 bases lay in between. CDR3 in amino acids: CASMTVLDSPLHF. DNA for the CDR3: TGTGCCAGCATGACGGTCCTAGATTCACCCCTCCACTTT.

The V and J genes are TRBV29-1 and TRBJ1-4; D is unclear. Germline V gene lookup returns CDR1 SQVTM and CDR2 ANQGSEA. The CDR3 loop spans 13 amino acids. The V end was cut by 7 bases, the J end by 7 bases, with 16 bases between. CDR3 residues: CSAEGGLGEKLFF. The CDR3 DNA sequence: TGCAGCGCTGAGGGAGGGTTGGGTGAAAAACTGTTTTTT.

J is TRBJ2-1 and V is TRBV11-3; D is perhaps TRBD1 or TRBD2 (5 bases each). The ends were cut back, 3 bases at V and 9 bases at J, with 15 bases in the middle. Germline values: CDR1 SGHNT, CDR2 YENEEA. The CDR3 is 14 residues long. CDR3 sequence: CASSFGPGAPEQFF. The CDR3 DNA sequence: TGTGCCAGCAGCTTTGGCCCCGGGGCACCTGAGCAGTTCTTC. Together with reference TRBV11-3 and TRBJ2-1, the CDR3 gives the full variable domain: EAGVVQSPRYKIIEKKQPVAFWCNPISGHNTLYWYLQNLGQGPELLIRYENEEAVDDSQLPKDRFSAERLKGVDSTLKIQPAELGDSAVYLCASSFGPGAPEQFFGPGTRLTVL.

This clone has at least ten counts. The chain recombines TRBV5-1 with TRBJ2-1; no clear D. The CDR3 has 16 amino acids. Germline V gene sequence: CDR1 SGHRS, CDR2 YFSETQ. V was pared by 1 base and J by 5 bases, with 16 bases between. The CDR3 region is CASSLTGRQAHNEQFF. For the CDR3, the DNA is TGCGCCAGCAGCTTGACGGGCCGCCAGGCCCACAATGAGCAGTTCTTC.

The J gene is TRBJ1-2, the V gene TRBV10-3; TRBD1 matches at 7 bases. Trimming removed 0 bases from V and 7 bases from J; junction bases left unmatched: 2. CDR1 and CDR2 (germline): ENHRY, SYGVKD. The CDR3 extends over 13 amino acids. The CDR3 protein is CAISESNRGGYTF. CDR3 coding DNA: TGTGCCATCAGTGAGTCGAACAGGGGTGGCTACACCTTC.

This clone was detected many times. The chain couples TRBV27 to TRBJ1-4, with TRBD1 matching 7 bases. J gave up 14 bases and V 2 bases, and 8 bases lay outside the gene matches. The CDR3 spans 13 residues. Per germline, CDR1 MNHEY and CDR2 SMNVEV (reference sequence). CDR3 sequence: CASSLSRGTALFF. The CDR3, as DNA: TGTGCCAGCAGTTTAAGCCGCGGGACAGCGCTGTTTTTT.

The chain joins TRBV2 to TRBJ1-1; TRBD1 matches at 8 bases. Germline CDR1 SNHLY, CDR2 FYNNEI. The CDR3 covers 14 residues. V trimming: 6 bases; J trimming: 10 bases; junction bases outside the gene matches: 13. The CDR3 DNA sequence: TGTGCCAGCAGGGGGGACAGGTTTTTTTGGGGAGCTTTCTTT. Its protein product is CASRGDRFFWGAFF.

The rearrangement links TRBV9 to TRBJ2-1; perhaps TRBD2 as D (6 bases). The CDR3 has 14 residues. The germline V gene has CDR1 SGDLS and CDR2 YYNGEE. V lost 3 bases, J lost 7 bases, and 14 bases lay in between. CDR3 DNA: TGTGCCAGCAGCGGGCCGGGACTGGGGAATGAGCAGTTCTTC. It codes for CASSGPGLGNEQFF.

The chain has TRBV10-3 and TRBJ1-1; no definite D call. Looked up from germline, CDR1 is ENHRY and CDR2 is SYGVKD. The CDR3 sequence is 13 residues long. V lost 6 bases and J lost 1, with 9 bases in between. The CDR3 region has the DNA TGTGCCATCAGCGGCAGAACGAACACTGAAGCTTTCTTT. Translation: CAISGRTNTEAFF.

The genes are TRBV9 and TRBJ2-7, with D perhaps assigned TRBD1 or TRBD2 (5 bases each). This CDR3 is 16 amino acids long. Germline V gene sequence: CDR1 SGDLS, CDR2 YYNGEE. Deletions cut 4 bases from V and 0 bases from J, with 17 bases between. The CDR3 spells CASSPRGQGDSYEQYF. CDR3 DNA: TGTGCCAGCAGCCCCCGGGGCCAAGGGGACTCCTACGAGCAGTACTTC.

The chain employs TRBV7-9 and TRBJ1-6; D may be TRBD1 (6 bases). The V gene lost 1 base and the J gene lost 5 bases, with 12 bases spanning the gap. The V gene's germline CDR1 is SEHNR and CDR2 FQNEAQ (reference sequence). The CDR3 has 16 residues. For the CDR3, the DNA is TGTGCCAGCAGCTTAGGAGGGGGACTGGATAATTCACCCCTCCACTTT. Amino acids: CASSLGGGLDNSPLHF.

The chain has TRBV15 and TRBJ2-5, with D perhaps TRBD1 (5 bases). Germline CDR1 and CDR2: LNHNV and YYDKDF (reference sequence). The CDR3 extends over 14 amino acids. V was clipped by 4 bases and J by 4 bases, with 13 bases between them. CDR3: CATSMGQPPETQYF. In DNA, the CDR3 is TGTGCCACCAGCATGGGGCAGCCCCCAGAGACCCAGTACTTC.

The chain has TRBV10-3 and TRBJ2-3; D ambiguous. Between the trimmed V and J ends, which lost 0 bases and 2 bases, there was a span of 3 bases. The CDR3 contains 13 residues. Germline CDR1 reads ENHRY; CDR2 reads SYGVKD. In DNA form, the CDR3 reads TGTGCCATCAGTGAGTCCTACACAGATACGCAGTATTTT. It encodes CAISESYTDTQYF.

V is TRBV2 and J is TRBJ2-7; 7 nucleotides match TRBD1. Germline CDR1 SNHLY, CDR2 FYNNEI. The CDR3 runs to 12 residues. Trimming took 6 bases from V and 3 from J; bases not matched to a gene: 2. The CDR3 reads CASSGQDYEQYF. The CDR3 DNA is TGTGCCAGCAGCGGACAGGACTACGAGCAGTACTTC. Combining the CDR3 with reference TRBV2 and TRBJ2-7 gives the whole variable domain EPEVTQTPSHQVTQMGQEVILRCVPISNHLYFYWYRQILGQKVEFLVSFYNNEISEKSEIFDDQFSVERPDGSNFTLKIRSTKLEDSAMYFCASSGQDYEQYFGPGTRLTVT.

This rearrangement joins TRBV19 to TRBJ1-5; 9 bases are shared with TRBD1. This CDR3 has 14 residues. Germline V gene sequence: CDR1 LNHDA, CDR2 SQIVND (reference sequence). V lost 7 bases, J lost 6 bases, and 7 bases stayed unmatched. CDR3 DNA: TGTGCCAGTACCAAACAGGGGGCAGCTCAGCCCCAGCATTTT. This codes for CASTKQGAAQPQHF.

V gene TRBV28 combines with J gene TRBJ2-2; the D gene is possibly TRBD1 (5 bases). The CDR3 contains 15 residues. Trimming shortened V by 8 bases and J by 6 bases, and 19 bases separated the two germline ends. Germline values: CDR1 MDHEN, CDR2 SYDVKM. The CDR3 here is CASAPWWGRSGELFF. The CDR3 nucleotides read TGTGCCAGCGCACCCTGGTGGGGCCGGTCCGGGGAGCTGTTTTTT. Complete variable domain (other parts from reference TRBV28 and TRBJ2-2): DVKVTQSSRYLVKRTGEKVFLECVQDMDHENMFWYRQDPGLGLRLIYFSYDVKMKEKGDIPEGYSVSREKKERFSLILESASTNQTSMYLCASAPWWGRSGELFFGEGSRLTVL.

The rearrangement joins TRBV4-3 to TRBJ2-4; D might be TRBD1 (5 bases). The CDR3 covers 16 residues. Trimming took 0 bases from V and 3 from J, leaving 12 bases between them. The germline V gene has CDR1 LGHNA and CDR2 YSLEER. CDR3 sequence (DNA): TGCGCCAGCAGCCAAGACCCGGCAGGGTTCAAAAACATTCAGTACTTC. Translation gives CASSQDPAGFKNIQYF.

The V call is TRBV18, the J call TRBJ2-7; maybe TRBD2 (6 bases). The CDR3 spans 14 residues. Trimming stripped 6 bases from V and 6 bases from J, with 18 bases between. Looked up from germline, CDR1 is KGHSH and CDR2 is LQKENI. In DNA form, the CDR3 reads TGTGCCAGCTCTGCCCGGACTACGGGCAGCGAGCAGTACTTC. It specifies CASSARTTGSEQYF.

In this sample, this clone turned up a few times. Within the sample, other DNA sequences also encode this same CDR3. This chain links TRBV9 with TRBJ2-5, with D maybe TRBD2 (6 bases). Germline V CDR1 and CDR2: SGDLS, YYNGEE. CDR3 length: 13 residues. Trimming stripped 2 bases from V and 3 bases from J, with 8 bases between. The CDR3 is CASSVTGEETQYF. Here the CDR3 DNA reads TGTGCCAGCAGCGTCACGGGGGAAGAGACCCAGTACTTC.